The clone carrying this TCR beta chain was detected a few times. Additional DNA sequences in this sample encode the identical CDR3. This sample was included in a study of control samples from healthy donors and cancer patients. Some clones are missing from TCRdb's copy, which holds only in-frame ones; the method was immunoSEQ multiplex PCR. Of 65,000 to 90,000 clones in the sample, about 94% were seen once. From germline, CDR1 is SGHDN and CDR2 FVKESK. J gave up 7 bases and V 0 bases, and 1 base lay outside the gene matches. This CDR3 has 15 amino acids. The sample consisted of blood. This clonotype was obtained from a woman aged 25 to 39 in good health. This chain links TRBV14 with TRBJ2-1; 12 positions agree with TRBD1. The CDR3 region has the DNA TGTGCCAGCAGCCAAGAGGGACAGGGGGCGAATGAGCAGTTCTTC. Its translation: CASSQEGQGANEQFF.